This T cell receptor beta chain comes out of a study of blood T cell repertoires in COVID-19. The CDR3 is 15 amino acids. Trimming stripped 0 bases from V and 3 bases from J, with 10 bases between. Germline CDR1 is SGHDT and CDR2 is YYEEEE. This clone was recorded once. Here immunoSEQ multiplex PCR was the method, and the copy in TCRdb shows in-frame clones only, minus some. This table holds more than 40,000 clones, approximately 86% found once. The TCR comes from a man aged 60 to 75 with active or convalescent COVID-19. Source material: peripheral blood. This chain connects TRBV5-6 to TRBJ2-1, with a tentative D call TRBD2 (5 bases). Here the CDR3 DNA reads TGTGCCAGCAGCTTGGGGAGCGGATACTACAATGAGCAGTTCTTC. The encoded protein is CASSLGSGYYNEQFF.